One sample yielded the 27 T cell receptor beta chains listed below, sequenced in a study of Ad26.COV2.S vaccination and SARS-CoV-2 variants. Treatment in this sample: around 19 received Ad26.COV2.S at low or high dose, single or two shots; several received placebo; per-sample allocation not given. After the first vaccine or placebo injection, samples were drawn on day 63. The data were produced by immunoSEQ multiplex PCR, yet TCRdb's version contains in-frame clones alone and is incomplete. There are a few hundred thousand clones in the sample; around 89% occur only once, and approximately 1.9% lies in the top ten. Sequencing was performed on peripheral blood, taken in a trial of Ad26.COV2.S vaccine versus placebo. Every receptor here comes from a person aged 18 to 59 who received the Ad26.COV2.S COVID-19 vaccine or a placebo.

This clone was observed a handful of times. The CDR3 is CASSTGQGANTGELFF. The DNA of the CDR3 is TGCGCCAGCAGCACCGGACAAGGCGCGAACACCGGGGAGCTGTTTTTT. The rearrangement uses TRBV5-1 and TRBJ2-2; maybe TRBD1 (5 bases). V was pared by 4 bases and J by 0 bases, with 13 bases between. The CDR3 consists of 16 residues. In germline, CDR1 is SGHRS, CDR2 YFSETQ.

The J gene is TRBJ2-1, the V gene TRBV5-1; 8 bases agree with TRBD2. The CDR3 spans 16 residues. With 3 bases clipped from V and 8 bases from J, the junction kept 13 bases outside the gene matches. In germline, CDR1 is SGHRS, CDR2 YFSETQ. The CDR3 is CASSSLPGLVKDEQFF. In DNA, the CDR3 is TGCGCCAGCAGCTCACTTCCGGGACTAGTCAAGGATGAGCAGTTCTTC.

The chain has TRBV7-8 and TRBJ2-2; D possibly uses TRBD1 or TRBD2 (6 bases each). CDR1 and CDR2 from the germline V gene are SGHVS and FQNEAQ. V lost 5 bases, J lost 6 bases, and 13 bases lay in between. This CDR3 contains 14 residues. The CDR3 loop is CASSPEGGPGELFF. CDR3 DNA: TGTGCCAGCAGCCCAGAGGGGGGCCCCGGGGAGCTGTTTTTT.

The chain's CDR3 is CASRDRGGYEQYF. In DNA form, the CDR3 reads TGTGCCAGCAGGGACAGGGGTGGCTACGAGCAGTACTTC. V is TRBV2 and J is TRBJ2-7; 9 bases map to TRBD1. The CDR3 covers 13 residues. In germline, CDR1 is SNHLY, CDR2 FYNNEI. The V segment lost 6 bases and the J segment 3 bases; nucleotides outside the gene matches: 3.

The chain carries TRBV7-3 and TRBJ2-1; D is possibly TRBD1 (7 bases). The CDR3 has 24 residues. The germline V and J ends were trimmed by 1 base and 0 bases, with 34 bases remaining between them. Germline V CDR1 and CDR2: SGHTA, FQGTGA. CDR3 sequence reads: CASSLSPGQRPGAIAVSSYNEQFF. CDR3 in DNA: TGTGCCAGCAGCTTAAGTCCGGGACAGAGGCCCGGGGCAATAGCGGTAAGCTCCTACAATGAGCAGTTCTTC.

The J gene is TRBJ1-3, the V gene TRBV19; D is possibly TRBD1 (5 bases). Germline V gene lookup returns CDR1 LNHDA and CDR2 SQIVND (reference sequence). Trimming cost V 3 bases and J 7 bases, with 13 bases left between them. There are 14 residues in the CDR3. CDR3 nucleotide sequence: TGTGCCAGTAGTATTACGGGACCCGAGAACACCATATATTTT. Translating it yields CASSITGPENTIYF.

This clone was seen repeatedly, ten times or more. The chain uses TRBV6-4 and TRBJ2-2; D is unclear. The CDR3 spans 14 residues. V was pared by 0 bases and J by 5 bases, with 7 bases between. The germline V gene has CDR1 MRHNA and CDR2 SNTAGT. The CDR3 nucleotides read TGTGCCAGCAGTGACTCGATGGAAACCGGGGAGCTGTTTTTT. This sequence encodes CASSDSMETGELFF.

The rearrangement joins TRBV12-5 to TRBJ2-1, with D perhaps being TRBD1 or TRBD2 (6 bases each). This CDR3 has 15 residues. Germline V gene data show CDR1 as LGHNT and CDR2 as FRNRAP. Deletions cut 7 bases from V and 5 bases from J, with 18 bases between. DNA for the CDR3: TGTGCTAGTGCCGGGGACGGGGGCTGGAACAATGAGCAGTTCTTC. Translation: CASAGDGGWNNEQFF. The full variable domain, in which reference TRBV12-5 and TRBJ2-1 provide the parts outside the CDR3, is DARVTQTPRHKVTEMGQEVTMRCQPILGHNTVFWYRQTMMQGLELLAYFRNRAPLDDSGMPKDRFSAEMPDATLATLKIQPSEPRDSAVYFCASAGDGGWNNEQFFGPGTRLTVL.

The V gene is TRBV15, the J gene TRBJ2-1; D unclear. Germline V gene data show CDR1 as LNHNV and CDR2 as YYDKDF (reference sequence). This CDR3 is built from 15 residues. V gave up 0 bases and J gave up 8 bases, with 14 bases separating them. CDR3 nucleotide sequence: TGTGCCACCAGCAGAGATAGTTCCGGGTTTGATGAGCAGTTCTTC. As protein: CATSRDSSGFDEQFF. Combining the CDR3 with reference TRBV15 and TRBJ2-1 gives the whole variable domain DAMVIQNPRYQVTQFGKPVTLSCSQTLNHNVMYWYQQKSSQAPKLLFHYYDKDFNNEADTPDNFQSRRPNTSFCFLDIRSPGLGDTAMYLCATSRDSSGFDEQFFGPGTRLTVL.

Written as DNA, the CDR3 is TGCAGCGTGATCCCCCTGCGGCAGGGTGAAAACACCGGGGAGCTGTTTTTT. Protein: CSVIPLRQGENTGELFF. The J gene is TRBJ2-2, the V gene TRBV29-1; D may be TRBD1 (5 bases). The V end lost 6 bases, the J end lost 2 bases, and 22 bases lay between the germline ends. Germline CDR1 SQVTM, CDR2 ANQGSEA. The CDR3 has 17 amino acids.

V gene TRBV4-1 combines with J gene TRBJ1-2, with a tentative D call TRBD1 (5 bases). CDR3 length equals 18 residues. CDR1 is MGHRA and CDR2 is YSYEKL in the germline V gene. The germline V and J ends were trimmed by 1 base and 0 bases, with 18 bases remaining between them. CDR3 nucleotides: TGCGCCAGCAGCCAAGCAAGAGCCGCAGGGAGGGCTAACTATGGCTACACCTTC. Its protein product is CASSQARAAGRANYGYTF.

The chain uses TRBV5-4 and TRBJ1-2, with 8 bases identical to TRBD1. Germline CDR1 and CDR2: SGHNT and YYREEE (reference sequence). V lost 3 bases to trimming and J lost 13 bases; unmatched junction nucleotides: 14. The CDR3 consists of 14 residues. CDR3: CASSSGGTGHFSTF. The CDR3 DNA reads as TGTGCCAGCAGCTCCGGGGGGACAGGACATTTCTCCACCTTC.

V and J are TRBV3-1 (or the pseudogene TRBV3-2) and TRBJ1-6, with D maybe TRBD1 (5 bases). Deletions cut 4 bases from V and 6 bases from J, with 7 bases between. CDR1 and CDR2 from the germline V gene are LGHDT and YNNKEL (reference sequence). The CDR3 sequence is 13 residues long. The CDR3 nucleotides are TGTGCCAGCAGCCTGGGGGGTAATTCACCCCTCCACTTT. This codes for CASSLGGNSPLHF.

The J gene is TRBJ1-3, the V gene TRBV5-1; D remains ambiguous. CDR3 size: 15 residues. V was cut by 2 bases and J by 0 bases, with 9 bases left in between. CDR1 SGHRS and CDR2 YFSETQ come from the germline V gene. The CDR3 protein is CASSFKPGSGNTIYF. The CDR3, as DNA: TGCGCCAGCAGCTTTAAACCAGGCTCTGGAAACACCATATATTTT.

J is TRBJ1-1 and V is TRBV30; no reliable D call. Trimming stripped 0 bases from V and 1 base from J, with 9 bases between. The CDR3 runs 14 residues. Germline loops: CDR1 GTSNPN, CDR2 SVGIG (reference sequence). The CDR3 nucleotides read TGTGCCTGGAGTGTAGGGTCACAGAACACTGAAGCTTTCTTT. Its protein product is CAWSVGSQNTEAFF.

The chain combines TRBV19 with TRBJ1-5; no firm D call. Germline V gives CDR1 LNHDA, CDR2 SQIVND (reference sequence). With 3 bases removed from V and 3 bases from J, the gap between germline ends came to 3 bases. The CDR3 contains 12 residues. This CDR3 is CASSIPNQPQHF. The CDR3 DNA sequence: TGTGCCAGTAGTATCCCCAATCAGCCCCAGCATTTT.

The V call is TRBV7-9, the J call TRBJ2-3; unclear D gene. Germline V gene data show CDR1 as SEHNR and CDR2 as FQNEAQ (reference sequence). The CDR3 is 17 amino acids. V was shortened by 4 bases and J by 0 bases, with 17 bases between the two germline ends. The CDR3 sequence: CASSSPPGQISTDTQYF. For the CDR3, the DNA is TGTGCCAGCAGCTCCCCACCCGGGCAGATTAGCACAGATACGCAGTATTTT.

The chain has TRBV7-3 and TRBJ2-1, with D possibly called TRBD1 or TRBD2 (5 bases each). The CDR3 loop spans 15 amino acids. V lost 5 bases and J lost 6, with 17 bases in between. Germline V lookup: CDR1 SGHTA, CDR2 FQGTGA. In DNA, the CDR3 is TGTGCCAGCAGCCTCGGGACCGACGGGGTCAATGAGCAGTTCTTC. Amino acids: CASSLGTDGVNEQFF.

The chain uses TRBV3-1 (or the pseudogene TRBV3-2) and TRBJ2-3; TRBD1 matches 7 bases. The germline CDR1 and CDR2 sequences are LGHDT and YNNKEL (reference sequence). The CDR3 has 15 amino acids. The V and J ends lost 3 bases and 3 bases, in that order; junction bases with no gene match: 6. The CDR3 coding sequence is TGTGCCAGCAGCCATTTTCCGGGACAGACAGATACGCAGTATTTT. This encodes CASSHFPGQTDTQYF.

Concerning this clone itself: Its ends do not fully match the called genes, so a read error is possible. V usage is TRBV12-3 or TRBV12-4 and J usage is TRBJ1-2; D remains ambiguous. The CDR3 has 11 amino acids. CDR3 region: CASSLGKRTYF. The CDR3 DNA reads TGTGCCAGCAGTTTGGGCAAAAGAACATACTTC.

V gene TRBV9 combines with J gene TRBJ2-3; 8 bases agree with TRBD2. J lost 6 bases, V lost 1 base, and 10 bases had no gene match. This CDR3 spans 16 amino acids. From germline, CDR1 is SGDLS and CDR2 YYNGEE. CDR3 DNA sequence: TGTGCCAGCAGCGTATATGGGCGGGAGGTTCAGGATACGCAGTATTTT. It is translated as CASSVYGREVQDTQYF. Using reference TRBV9 and TRBJ2-3 for the parts outside the CDR3, the full variable domain is DSGVTQTPKHLITATGQRVTLRCSPRSGDLSVYWYQQSLDQGLQFLIQYYNGEERAKGNILERFSAQQFPDLHSELNLSSLELGDSALYFCASSVYGREVQDTQYFGPGTRLTVL.

This rearrangement joins TRBV11-2 to TRBJ2-7; D is possibly TRBD1 (6 bases). The length of the CDR3 is 13 residues. With 3 bases removed from V and 5 bases from J, the gap between germline ends came to 11 bases. The germline V gene encodes CDR1 SGHAT and CDR2 FQNNGV. The CDR3 sequence: CASSFQGLNEQYF. Written as DNA, the CDR3 is TGTGCCAGCAGCTTCCAGGGGCTCAACGAGCAGTACTTC. The variable domain in full, completed from reference TRBV11-2 and TRBJ2-7, reads EAGVAQSPRYKIIEKRQSVAFWCNPISGHATLYWYQQILGQGPKLLIQFQNNGVVDDSQLPKDRFSAERLKGVDSTLKIQPAKLEDSAVYLCASSFQGLNEQYFGPGTRLTVT.

The sample holds one count of this clone. The chain employs TRBV7-6 and TRBJ2-2, with D possibly TRBD2 on 5 matching bases. The germline V gene has CDR1 SGHVS and CDR2 FNYEAQ. The CDR3 runs to 15 residues. Trimming shortened V by 1 base and J by 4 bases, and 10 bases separated the two germline ends. DNA for the CDR3: TGTGCCAGCAGCTTAGGGAGCGGAACCACCGGGGAGCTGTTTTTT. It yields the protein CASSLGSGTTGELFF. Drawing the rest from reference TRBV7-6 and TRBJ2-2, the complete variable domain is GAGVSQSPRYKVTKRGQDVALRCDPISGHVSLYWYRQALGQGPEFLTYFNYEAQQDKSGLPNDRFSAERPEGSISTLTIQRTEQRDSAMYRCASSLGSGTTGELFFGEGSRLTVL.

V usage is TRBV28 and J usage is TRBJ1-4; D is undetermined. Trimming removed 5 bases from V and 5 bases from J, with 18 bases in between. This CDR3 comprises 16 residues. Germline values: CDR1 MDHEN, CDR2 SYDVKM. The CDR3 reads CASSPPAAGPNEKLFF. CDR3 nucleotide sequence: TGTGCCAGCAGTCCGCCCGCGGCTGGTCCGAATGAAAAACTGTTTTTT.

The genes are TRBV9 and TRBJ1-1; TRBD1 matches 8 bases. The germline gives CDR1 SGDLS, CDR2 YYNGEE. The CDR3 length is 13 residues. The J segment lost 10 bases and the V segment lost 3 bases, leaving 8 bases of the junction unmatched. The CDR3 coding sequence is TGTGCCAGCAGCGGACAGGGGCACGCATCAGCTTTCTTT. This encodes CASSGQGHASAFF.

The genes are TRBV27 and TRBJ1-1; D not certain. The CDR3 runs to 16 residues. The germline V gene has CDR1 MNHEY and CDR2 SMNVEV (reference sequence). V lost 5 bases and J lost 1, with 17 bases in between. The CDR3 is CASSLRGPRGNTEAFF. In DNA form, the CDR3 reads TGTGCCAGCAGTCTTCGAGGACCCAGAGGGAACACTGAAGCTTTCTTT.

The CDR3 DNA follows: TGTGCCAGCAGCCAAACAGGGGTAAAGACCCAGTACTTC. It encodes CASSQTGVKTQYF. The rearrangement links TRBV6-5 to TRBJ2-5; 7 bases are a match to TRBD1. Germline V gene data show CDR1 as MNHEY and CDR2 as SVGAGI. This CDR3 is built from 13 residues. Germline trimming cut 6 bases from V and 6 bases from J; bases unmatched to any gene: 7.